The clone carrying this TCR beta chain was seen repeatedly, ten times or more. Its antigen is unidentified. This sample is drawn from a study of identical twins' blood T cells. Study-level points and caveats: Abundant TCRbeta CDR3s overlapped more between twins than with unrelated donors. Shared environment remains a possible cause of twin similarity.

Germline CDR1 is MNHNY and CDR2 is SVGAGI (reference sequence). This CDR3 has 13 amino acids. The V end lost 6 bases, the J end lost 8 bases, and 16 bases lay between the germline ends. TCRdb reanalysed the 5' RACE reads using MiXCR and keeps one entry per CDR3 protein. The sample has roughly 340,000 distinct CDR3 sequences; about 28% are singletons. The chain links TRBV6-6 to TRBJ1-1; no definite D call. The TCR was taken from a woman between 18 and 50 years old in good health. The sequencing input was PBMCs. CDR3 DNA: TGTGCCAGCAGGCGACATACCCCCTCAGAAGCTTTCTTT. This gives the protein CASRRHTPSEAFF.